The 6 T cell receptor beta chains reported below all come from one sample, sequenced in a study of shared clonotypes between healthy human individuals. Positive CCR7 selection of CD45RO-negative cells yielded the naive CD8 cells, and terminally differentiated effector memory CD45RA+ cells were excluded. Assay: immunoSEQ multiplex PCR; the TCRdb copy retains only in-frame clones and omits some. The sample carries about 2.2 million clones, around 95% recorded once. Sequencing was carried out using naive CD8+ T cells from PBMCs. The receptors derive from a man younger than 35 in good health. Some clones in this sample may be carry-over from other donors' samples.

The chain carries TRBV9 and TRBJ2-7, with a tentative D call TRBD1 (6 bases). The CDR3 spans 14 residues. Trimming took off 2 bases at V and 0 bases at J, with 9 bases between the two ends. Germline V CDR1 and CDR2: SGDLS, YYNGEE. This chain's CDR3 is CASSVYRDSYEQYF. The CDR3 coding sequence is TGTGCCAGCAGCGTCTACAGGGACTCCTACGAGCAGTACTTC. Full variable domain (missing parts from reference TRBV9 and TRBJ2-7): DSGVTQTPKHLITATGQRVTLRCSPRSGDLSVYWYQQSLDQGLQFLIQYYNGEERAKGNILERFSAQQFPDLHSELNLSSLELGDSALYFCASSVYRDSYEQYFGPGTRLTVT.

The chain is built from TRBV5-1 and TRBJ1-2, with 7 bases fitting TRBD1. The CDR3 is 13 residues long. V gave up 4 bases and J gave up 4 bases; unmatched junction bases: 4. Germline V CDR1 and CDR2: SGHRS, YFSETQ. CDR3 loop: CASSKGQLYGYTF. In DNA, the CDR3 is TGCGCCAGCAGCAAGGGACAGCTCTATGGCTACACCTTC. Full variable domain (outside the CDR3, taken from reference TRBV5-1 and TRBJ1-2): KAGVTQTPRYLIKTRGQQVTLSCSPISGHRSVSWYQQTPGQGLQFLFEYFSETQRNKGNFPGRFSGRQFSNSRSEMNVSTLELGDSALYLCASSKGQLYGYTFGSGTRLTVV.

V and J are TRBV6-6 and TRBJ2-7; no clear D gene. Germline-derived CDR1 and CDR2 are MNHNY and SVGAGI (reference sequence). V dropped 10 bases and J dropped 4 bases, with 11 bases sitting between them. CDR3 length equals 11 residues. The CDR3 is CAIRDSYEQYF. DNA of the CDR3: TGTGCCATCCGCGACTCGTACGAGCAGTACTTC.

The J gene is TRBJ1-3, the V gene TRBV18, with D possibly matching TRBD1 (5 bases). The CDR3 contains 20 residues. CDR1 is KGHSH, CDR2 LQKENI, per germline. Between the trimmed V and J ends, which lost 3 bases and 2 bases, there was a span of 26 bases. The CDR3 loop reads CASSPTGAAVQVGPGNTIYF. The CDR3 nucleotides read TGTGCCAGCTCACCGACTGGGGCGGCGGTACAAGTTGGCCCTGGAAACACCATATATTTT.

CDR3 protein: CASSLAPRDTEAFF. The CDR3 DNA reads as TGTGCCAGCAGCTTAGCTCCCCGGGACACTGAAGCTTTCTTT. The chain recombines TRBV11-2 with TRBJ1-1, with D unclear. The CDR3 extends over 14 amino acids. Between the trimmed V and J ends, which lost 1 base and 3 bases, there was a span of 9 bases. The V gene's germline CDR1 is SGHAT and CDR2 FQNNGV.

The chain recombines TRBV18 with TRBJ2-7, with D tentatively TRBD2 (5 bases). This CDR3 has 15 amino acids. The V gene's germline CDR1 is KGHSH and CDR2 LQKENI. V was clipped by 3 bases and J by 3 bases, with 15 bases between them. The CDR3 here is CASSPPAGVIYEQYF. The CDR3 coding sequence is TGTGCCAGCTCACCCCCCGCCGGGGTCATCTACGAGCAGTACTTC.